This T cell receptor (beta chain) appears in the sequencing data of a study of cytomegalovirus exposure and HLA in healthy donors. Notes on the study in general: Accounts indicate the classifier identified cytomegalovirus status with strong specificity and sensitivity.

PCR involved 60 Vbeta and 13 Jbeta primers. TCRdb's table, derived via immunoSEQ multiplex PCR, lists solely in-frame clones and lacks some. The sample comprises 130,000 to 150,000 clones, roughly three quarters of which are singletons, and 1.5% to 2% rests with the top ten. CDR3 length equals 13 residues. The germline gives CDR1 SGHRS, CDR2 YFSETQ. With 5 bases removed from V and 4 bases from J, the gap between germline ends came to 12 bases. Donors were ostensibly healthy at sampling, although undocumented immune exposures were probable. This clone has only one observation. Its cognate antigen is unknown.

Sequencing input: PBMCs. The J gene is TRBJ2-5, the V gene TRBV5-1; D is perhaps TRBD1 (6 bases). The TCR originated in a woman in her thirties or forties in good health and CMV-seronegative. The CDR3 bases are TGCGCCAGCAGGGAACAGGGATCAGAGACCCAGTACTTC. It specifies CASREQGSETQYF.